This is a list of T cell receptor beta chains from one sample in a study of blood T cell repertoires in COVID-19. Assay: immunoSEQ multiplex PCR; the TCRdb copy retains only in-frame clones and omits some. Of about 220,000 clones in the sample, 88% were seen once. Sequenced: PBMCs or T cells enriched from blood (not recorded which). These receptors all come from a woman younger than 45 who had recovered from COVID-19. Each CDR3 is given with its conserved first and last residue. The D gene is left open where the match is weak. Rows may omit the clone size; those that give it use once, few, many or a size class.

d_call	v_call	clone_size	j_call	cdr3_nt	cdr3_aa
.	TRBV7-2	.	TRBJ2-7	TGTGCCAGCAGCGCCTCAGGGACTTCACACGAGCAGTACTTC	CASSASGTSHEQYF
TRBD1	TRBV7-2	.	TRBJ2-5	TGTGCCAGCAGCTCCACCGGGACAGGTTTAGAGACCCAGTACTTC	CASSSTGTGLETQYF
.	TRBV6-5	once	TRBJ2-3	TGTGCCAGCAGTTACTCTCCGGACAGAGACTATACGCAGTATTTT	CASSYSPDRDYTQYF
.	TRBV7-3	.	TRBJ2-3	TGTGCCAGCAGCTTAGGCGGGACCACAGATACGCAGTATTTT	CASSLGGTTDTQYF
.	TRBV27	.	TRBJ1-5	TGTGCCAGCAGAATTTTGTCGTATAGCAATCAGCCCCAGCATTTT	CASRILSYSNQPQHF
.	TRBV5-1	.	TRBJ1-5	TGCGCCAGCAGCTTGGATGTCTATAGCAATCAGCCCCAGCATTTT	CASSLDVYSNQPQHF
.	TRBV21-1	.	TRBJ2-7	TGTGCCAGCAGCAATCCAACCGGACAGGGTTGGTACGAGCAGTACTTC	CASSNPTGQGWYEQYF
TRBD2	TRBV25-1	.	TRBJ2-7	TGTGCCAGCAGGCGGGGGGCCTACGAGCAGTACTTC	CASRRGAYEQYF
TRBD1	TRBV12-3/TRBV12-4	.	TRBJ1-2	TGTGCCAGCAGTTTCAGGGGGGCCTATGGCTACACCTTC	CASSFRGAYGYTF
TRBD1	TRBV7-2	.	TRBJ1-3	TGTGCCAGCAGCTTCCCATCTTCAGGGGGCAATGGAAACACCATATATTTT	CASSFPSSGGNGNTIYF
TRBD1	TRBV6-2/TRBV6-3	.	TRBJ1-5	TGTGCCAGCACCCCGGACAGGATCAATCAGCCCCAGCATTTT	CASTPDRINQPQHF
.	TRBV12-3/TRBV12-4	.	TRBJ1-6	TGTGCCAGCAGTTTTCAGGGGAATTCACCCCTCCACTTT	CASSFQGNSPLHF
.	TRBV19	.	TRBJ1-2	TGTGCCAGTAGTATAGGGTTAGGGGTCCTTAACTATGGCTACACCTTC	CASSIGLGVLNYGYTF
TRBD1	TRBV2	.	TRBJ1-2	TGTGCCAGCAGCCGGGTGGGACAGTTCAGTCTTAACTATGGCTACACCTTC	CASSRVGQFSLNYGYTF
.	TRBV11-2	.	TRBJ1-3	TGTGCCAGCGACAGACAAACTGGAAACACCATATATTTT	CASDRQTGNTIYF
.	TRBV7-3	.	TRBJ2-1	TGTGCCAGCAGCTTAAGTATGCAGGGGCGGAATGAGCAGTTCTTC	CASSLSMQGRNEQFF
.	TRBV5-1	.	TRBJ1-2	TGCGCCAGCAGTCAGCAGGAAAACTATGGCTACACCTTC	CASSQQENYGYTF
.	TRBV6-1	.	TRBJ1-1	TGTGCCAGCAGTGAAGCGTCTTACGTCGGTGAAGCTTTCTTT	CASSEASYVGEAFF
.	TRBV7-2	.	TRBJ1-2	TGTGCCAGCAGCTTAGACACTGGCTACACCTTC	CASSLDTGYTF
TRBD1	TRBV29-1	.	TRBJ2-5	TGCAGCGTTGAACCTCCGGGACAGCAAGAGACCCAGTACTTC	CSVEPPGQQETQYF
TRBD1	TRBV9	.	TRBJ2-5	TGTGCCAGCAGTGTTTTTCCGGGACAGGCGGGTGAGACCCAGTACTTC	CASSVFPGQAGETQYF
TRBD2	TRBV14	.	TRBJ2-1	TGTGCCAGCAGCCCCGGGACTAGCGGGGGAGCCTACAATGAGCAGTTCTTC	CASSPGTSGGAYNEQFF
TRBD1	TRBV18	.	TRBJ2-5	TGTGCCAGCTCACTCATCGACAGGGGTGAGACCCAGTACTTC	CASSLIDRGETQYF
.	TRBV5-5	.	TRBJ1-2	TGTGCCAGCAGCTTTTTTTCGGACAGAACATCCTATGGCTACACCTTC	CASSFFSDRTSYGYTF
TRBD2	TRBV27	.	TRBJ2-3	TGTGCCAGCAGTTTCCAGCGGGGGGAATCAGATACGCAGTATTTT	CASSFQRGESDTQYF
.	TRBV4-3	.	TRBJ1-5	TGCGCCAGCAGCTCGACACCTAATAGCAATCAGCCCCAGCATTTT	CASSSTPNSNQPQHF
TRBD1	TRBV11-1	.	TRBJ1-2	TGTGCCAGCAGCTCACCGCGGACAGGGCCCTATGGCTACACCTTC	CASSSPRTGPYGYTF
TRBD1	TRBV4-2	.	TRBJ1-1	TGTGCCAGCAGCTTGCGGACAGGCGGGACAGCTGAAGCTTTCTTT	CASSLRTGGTAEAFF
.	TRBV11-2	.	TRBJ1-1	TGTGCCAGCAGCTTAGGCCCACAGGTCCGGGAGGAAGCTTTCTTT	CASSLGPQVREEAFF
TRBD2	TRBV3-1/TRBV3-2	.	TRBJ2-1	TGTGCCAGCAGCCAAGACGGGGCTAGCGGGGACAATGAGCAGTTCTTC	CASSQDGASGDNEQFF
.	TRBV4-1	.	TRBJ1-4	TGCGCCAGCAGCCAGGGAGTATCGGAAAAACTGTTTTTT	CASSQGVSEKLFF
TRBD1	TRBV3-1/TRBV3-2	.	TRBJ1-2	TGTGCCAGCAGCTTCCGGGACAGTGGATATGGCTACACCTTC	CASSFRDSGYGYTF